The subject of this entry is one TCR beta chain. Its antigen has not been determined. No base qualities exist here, and no much larger clone lies one base off it. The sample comes from a study of preoperative IRX-2 immunotherapy in early breast cancer (dated by TCRdb to between 2017 and 2020). Deletion took 2 bases off V and 8 bases off J, with a span of 12 bases between the germline ends. From the germline V gene, CDR1 is MDHEN and CDR2 is SYDVKM. The CDR3 contains 14 residues, cysteine and phenylalanine counted. CDR3 DNA is the only sequence kept; it has 42 bases, read in frame from the first base. Taken with the paper, the label for treatment or condition translates to: preoperative locoregional IRX-2 cytokine immunotherapy. The samples were obtained from a phase Ib study in which preoperative, locoregional IRX-2 cytokine immunotherapy intended to prime immune responses was tested. Donors were patients with early-stage breast cancer who received IRX-2 before surgery.

Library generation was performed with the immunoSEQ multiplex PCR assay. TCRdb limited this immuneACCESS table to in-frame rearrangements with V and J called. A share of clones is missing; checked studies link under half to unresolved V genes, and the rest is unexplained. The sample table contains some 30,000 clones; only one count was recorded for under 85% of them. Of the sample, 2% to 3% falls within the top ten clones. Here the chain combines TRBV28 and TRBJ1-4; TRBD1 could be the D gene, as 6 bases match. This TCR derives from a human donor with breast cancer. The starting material was lymph node tissue, obtained from a patient treated with IRX-2 immunotherapy. Here is the DNA: TGTGCCAGCAGTTTAGGGGGCGCGAGGGAAAAACTGTTTTTT. The translation is CASSLGGAREKLFF.